Shown below are 11 T cell receptor beta chains from a single sample sequenced in a study of blood T cells in healthy people across ages. For the second PCR, which ran for about 6 to 11 cycles, a sample-barcoded 5' primer and a J-beta primer mix were used. Via MiXCR, TCRdb re-called the 5' RACE reads, giving one row per CDR3 protein. Here the sample spans under 800,000 distinct CDR3 sequences, approximately 21% being singletons. Sequenced: blood. The receptors stem from a man between 70 and 80 years old in good health.

Here the CDR3 DNA reads TGTGCCAGCAGCTTAGGAGCAGATGTCTATGGCTACACCTTC. Translating it yields CASSLGADVYGYTF. The V gene is TRBV7-9, the J gene TRBJ1-2; D unresolved. V dropped 1 base and J dropped 4 bases, with 10 bases sitting between them. CDR1 and CDR2 from the germline V gene are SEHNR and FQNEAQ (reference sequence). The CDR3 is made up of 14 amino acids.

The V and J genes are TRBV25-1 and TRBJ1-4; D uncertain. Trimming removed 6 bases from V and 7 bases from J, with 18 bases in between. Germline CDR1 reads MGHDK; CDR2 reads SYGVNS. The CDR3 runs to 15 residues. The CDR3 region is CASRSPGRTAEKLFF. Here the CDR3 DNA reads TGTGCCAGCAGATCCCCCGGCAGGACTGCTGAAAAACTGTTTTTT.

This chain connects TRBV11-2 to TRBJ2-5, with 9 bases that match TRBD2. The V and J ends lost 1 base and 4 bases, in that order; junction bases with no gene match: 7. There are 16 residues in the CDR3. CDR1 is SGHAT and CDR2 is FQNNGV in the germline V gene. Here the CDR3 DNA reads TGTGCCAGCAGCTTAGGGGGCCTAGCGGGGAGAGAGACCCAGTACTTC. Amino acid sequence: CASSLGGLAGRETQYF.

The chain employs TRBV5-1 and TRBJ1-1, with 8 bases fitting TRBD1. Germline values: CDR1 SGHRS, CDR2 YFSETQ. The CDR3 consists of 15 residues. V shed 0 bases, J shed 3 bases, and the junction held 4 bases outside the gene matches. The CDR3 loop reads CASSLAQGADTEAFF. In DNA form, the CDR3 reads TGCGCCAGCAGCTTGGCCCAGGGGGCAGACACTGAAGCTTTCTTT.

The chain has TRBV4-3 and TRBJ2-7, with TRBD2 identical over 9 bases. Trimming at V came to 3 bases and at J to 1 base, leaving 1 base not matched to a gene. Germline-derived CDR1 and CDR2 are LGHNA and YSLEER. This CDR3 is built from 14 residues. The CDR3, as DNA: TGCGCCAGCAGCCACGGACTAGCGTCCTACGAGCAGTACTTC. Protein product: CASSHGLASYEQYF.

The CDR3 spells CASSLTLLTYEQYF. The CDR3 nucleotides are TGTGCCAGCAGCTTAACTTTACTTACCTACGAGCAGTACTTC. This chain uses TRBV7-2 with TRBJ2-7, with no clear D. The CDR3 consists of 14 residues. Germline loops: CDR1 SGHTA, CDR2 FQGNSA. V lost 2 bases to trimming and J lost 2 bases, with 10 bases between them.

The chain carries TRBV3-1 and TRBJ1-4, with D tentatively TRBD1 (5 bases). Germline V CDR1 and CDR2: LGHDT, YNNKEL (reference sequence). V was cut by 4 bases and J by 8 bases, with 17 bases left in between. The CDR3 has 15 amino acids. The CDR3 DNA reads as TGTGCCAGCAGCCTCCCTCAGGGATCGTCCGAAAAACTGTTTTTT. Its protein product is CASSLPQGSSEKLFF.

The chain recombines TRBV4-1 with TRBJ2-3; TRBD2 matches at 12 bases. From germline, CDR1 is MGHRA and CDR2 YSYEKL. V trimming: 2 bases; J trimming: 6 bases; junction bases outside the gene matches: 3. This CDR3 region has 15 residues. The CDR3 region is CASSQFTSGRDTQYF. CDR3 in DNA: TGCGCCAGCAGCCAATTCACTAGCGGGAGGGATACGCAGTATTTT.

The chain joins TRBV7-2 to TRBJ2-1; D unresolved. This CDR3 is built from 16 residues. The germline gives CDR1 SGHTA, CDR2 FQGNSA. Between the trimmed V and J ends, which lost 2 bases and 0 bases, there was a span of 11 bases. CDR3 nucleotide sequence: TGTGCCAGCAGCTTATCGAGACTGAACTCCTACAATGAGCAGTTCTTC. It yields the protein CASSLSRLNSYNEQFF. Full variable domain (rest looked up from reference TRBV7-2 and TRBJ2-1): GAGVSQSPSNKVTEKGKDVELRCDPISGHTALYWYRQSLGQGLEFLIYFQGNSAPDKSGLPSDRFSAERTGGSVSTLTIQRTQQEDSAVYLCASSLSRLNSYNEQFFGPGTRLTVL.

J is TRBJ2-7 and V is TRBV3-1; D gene uncertain. With 4 bases removed from V and 5 bases from J, the gap between germline ends came to 15 bases. The CDR3 loop spans 14 amino acids. Germline V gene sequence: CDR1 LGHDT, CDR2 YNNKEL (reference sequence). The CDR3 nucleotides are TGTGCCAGCAGCCGGACGACCGTATCCCACGAGCAGTACTTC. Translation: CASSRTTVSHEQYF.

This clonotype came up many times. This chain joins TRBV5-1 and TRBJ2-5, with D unclear. CDR3 length: 14 residues. Germline-derived CDR1 and CDR2 are SGHRS and YFSETQ. The germline V and J ends were trimmed by 0 bases and 5 bases, with 11 bases remaining between them. CDR3 residues: CASSLAELGETQYF. In DNA form, the CDR3 reads TGCGCCAGCAGCTTGGCAGAGTTGGGGGAGACCCAGTACTTC.